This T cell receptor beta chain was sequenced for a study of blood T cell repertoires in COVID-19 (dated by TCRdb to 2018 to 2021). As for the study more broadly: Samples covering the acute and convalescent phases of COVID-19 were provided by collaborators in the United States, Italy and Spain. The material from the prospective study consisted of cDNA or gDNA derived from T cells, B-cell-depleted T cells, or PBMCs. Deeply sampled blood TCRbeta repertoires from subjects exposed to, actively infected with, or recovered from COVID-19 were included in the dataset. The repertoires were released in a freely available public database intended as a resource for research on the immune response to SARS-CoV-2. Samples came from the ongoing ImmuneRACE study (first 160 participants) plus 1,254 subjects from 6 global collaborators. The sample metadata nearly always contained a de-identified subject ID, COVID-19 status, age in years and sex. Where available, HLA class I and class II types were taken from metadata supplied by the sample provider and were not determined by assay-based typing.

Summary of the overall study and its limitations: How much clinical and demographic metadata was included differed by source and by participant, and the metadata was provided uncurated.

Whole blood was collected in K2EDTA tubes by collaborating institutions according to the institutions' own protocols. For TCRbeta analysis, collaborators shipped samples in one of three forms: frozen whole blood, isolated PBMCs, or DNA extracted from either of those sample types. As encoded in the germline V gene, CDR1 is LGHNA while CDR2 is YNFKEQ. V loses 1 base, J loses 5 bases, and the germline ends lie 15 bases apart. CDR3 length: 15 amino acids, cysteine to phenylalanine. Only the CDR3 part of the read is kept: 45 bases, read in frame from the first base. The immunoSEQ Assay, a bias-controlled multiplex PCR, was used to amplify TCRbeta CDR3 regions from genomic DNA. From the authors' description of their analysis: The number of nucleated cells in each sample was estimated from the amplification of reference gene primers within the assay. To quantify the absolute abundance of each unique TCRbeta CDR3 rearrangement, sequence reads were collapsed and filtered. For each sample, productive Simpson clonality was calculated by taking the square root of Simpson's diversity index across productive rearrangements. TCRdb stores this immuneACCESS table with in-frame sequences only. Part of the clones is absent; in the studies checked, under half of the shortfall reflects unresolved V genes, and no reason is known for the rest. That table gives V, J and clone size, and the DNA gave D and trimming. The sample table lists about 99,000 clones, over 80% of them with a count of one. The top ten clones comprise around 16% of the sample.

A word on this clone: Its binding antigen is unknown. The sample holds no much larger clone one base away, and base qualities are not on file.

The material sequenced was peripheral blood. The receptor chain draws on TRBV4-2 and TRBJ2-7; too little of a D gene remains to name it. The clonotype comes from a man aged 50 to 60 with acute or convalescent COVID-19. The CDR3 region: CASSQVARTSDEQYF. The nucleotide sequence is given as TGTGCCAGCAGCCAAGTTGCTAGAACGTCGGACGAGCAGTACTTC.